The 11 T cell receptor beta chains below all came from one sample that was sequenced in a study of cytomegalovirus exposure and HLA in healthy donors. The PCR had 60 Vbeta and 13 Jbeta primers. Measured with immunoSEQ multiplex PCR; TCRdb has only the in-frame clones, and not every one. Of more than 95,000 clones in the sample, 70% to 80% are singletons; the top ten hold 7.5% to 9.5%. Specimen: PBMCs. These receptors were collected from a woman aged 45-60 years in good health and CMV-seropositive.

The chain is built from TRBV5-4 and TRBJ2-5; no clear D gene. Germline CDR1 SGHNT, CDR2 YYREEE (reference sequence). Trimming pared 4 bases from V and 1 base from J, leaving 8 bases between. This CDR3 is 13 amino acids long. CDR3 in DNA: TGTGCCAGCAGCGACTCACTCCAAGAGACCCAGTACTTC. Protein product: CASSDSLQETQYF.

CDR3 residues: CARVRGIYIQYF. In DNA, the CDR3 is TGTGCCAGGGTCAGGGGAATTTACATTCAGTACTTC. The chain has TRBV7-5 and TRBJ2-4; the table assigns TRBD1, which was not confirmed against the DNA. TRBV7-5 is a recognized pseudogene. The CDR3 runs 12 residues.

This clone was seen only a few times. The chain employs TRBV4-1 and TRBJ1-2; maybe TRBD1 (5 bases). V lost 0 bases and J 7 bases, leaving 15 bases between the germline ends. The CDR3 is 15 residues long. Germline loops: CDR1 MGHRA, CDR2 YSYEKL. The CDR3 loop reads CASSQEIRGVGGYTF. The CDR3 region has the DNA TGCGCCAGCAGCCAAGAAATTAGGGGTGTTGGTGGCTACACCTTC.

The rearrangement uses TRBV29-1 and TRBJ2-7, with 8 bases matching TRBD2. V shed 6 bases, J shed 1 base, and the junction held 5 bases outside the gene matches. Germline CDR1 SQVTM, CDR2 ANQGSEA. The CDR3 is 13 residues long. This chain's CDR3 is CSVTGGTSYEQYF. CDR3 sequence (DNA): TGCAGCGTGACGGGAGGGACGTCCTACGAGCAGTACTTC.

CDR3 sequence: CAVAGGETQYF. The CDR3 DNA reads as TGTGCTGTGGCGGGAGGCGAGACCCAGTACTTC. J is TRBJ2-5 and V is TRBV30, with 8 bases identical to TRBD2. Germline-derived CDR1 and CDR2 are GTSNPN and SVGIG (reference sequence). The CDR3 length is 11 residues.

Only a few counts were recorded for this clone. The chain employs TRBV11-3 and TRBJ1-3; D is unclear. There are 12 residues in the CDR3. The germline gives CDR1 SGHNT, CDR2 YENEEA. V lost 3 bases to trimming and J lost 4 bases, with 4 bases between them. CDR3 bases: TGTGCCAGCAGCTTTCCGGGAAACACCATATATTTT. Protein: CASSFPGNTIYF.

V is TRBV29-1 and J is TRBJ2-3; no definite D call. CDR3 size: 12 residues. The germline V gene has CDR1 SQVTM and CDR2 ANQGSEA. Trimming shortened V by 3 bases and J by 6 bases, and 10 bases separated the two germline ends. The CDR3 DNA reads TGCAGCGTTGAGCCGGGTGGGGATACGCAGTATTTT. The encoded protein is CSVEPGGDTQYF.

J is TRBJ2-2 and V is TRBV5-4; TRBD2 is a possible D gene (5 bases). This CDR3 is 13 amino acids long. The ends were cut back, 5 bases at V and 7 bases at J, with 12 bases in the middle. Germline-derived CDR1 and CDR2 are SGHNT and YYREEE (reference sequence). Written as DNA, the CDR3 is TGTGCCAGCAGTTTTGCCGAGGGCGGGGAGCTGTTTTTT. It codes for CASSFAEGGELFF.

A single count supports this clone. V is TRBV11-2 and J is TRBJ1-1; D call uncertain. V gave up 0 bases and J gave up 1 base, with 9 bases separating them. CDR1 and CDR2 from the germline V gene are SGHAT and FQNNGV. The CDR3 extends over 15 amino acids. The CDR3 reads CASSLEVAGNTEAFF. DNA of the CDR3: TGTGCCAGCAGCTTAGAAGTAGCGGGGAACACTGAAGCTTTCTTT.

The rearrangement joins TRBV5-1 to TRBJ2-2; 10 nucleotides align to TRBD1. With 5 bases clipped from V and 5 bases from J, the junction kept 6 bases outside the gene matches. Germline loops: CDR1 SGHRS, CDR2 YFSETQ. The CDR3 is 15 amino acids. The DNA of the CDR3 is TGCGCCAGCAGGACCGGGACAGGGGATACCGGGGAGCTGTTTTTT. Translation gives CASRTGTGDTGELFF.

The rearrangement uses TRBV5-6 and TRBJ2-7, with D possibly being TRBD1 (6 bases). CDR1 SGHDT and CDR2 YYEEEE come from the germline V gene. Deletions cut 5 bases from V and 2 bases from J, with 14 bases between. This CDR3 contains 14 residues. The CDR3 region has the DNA TGTGCCAGCAGGTTCTGGGACACCGCCTACGAGCAGTACTTC. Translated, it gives CASRFWDTAYEQYF.